This T cell receptor (beta chain) was sequenced in a study of vaccination effects on CD4 cells after COVID-19. Study-wide background: Researchers obtained post-vaccine samples at a median of 72 days past the second dose. Findings and caveats of the study: Late in the post-vaccination period, infection-induced and vaccine-induced clones underwent marked clonal contraction.

This clone has a handful of counts. Antigen unknown. The length of the CDR3 is 14 residues. V was pared by 8 bases and J by 1 base, with 14 bases between. Germline-derived CDR1 and CDR2 are SGHTA and FQGNSA. The ViraFEST assay expanded antigen-specific CD4+ T cells with viral peptide pools before sequencing. Following culture for nine to ten days, CD4+ T cells were isolated. Vaccine administered to participants consisted of two doses of either BNT162b2 or mRNA-1273. Testing of the vaccine recipients showed negative nucleocapsid antibodies and no prior SARS-CoV-2 infection. Days 3 and 7 saw half the medium replaced with IL-2 medium. Method: immunoSEQ multiplex PCR; TCRdb's copy keeps in-frame clones and lacks some. The sample lists around 69,000 clones, 74% occurring once.

The V and J genes are TRBV7-2 and TRBJ1-1, with D hard to call. This receptor was taken from a human donor who received a COVID-19 vaccine. The material sequenced was CD4+ T cells from PBMCs cultured with HCoV-229E spike peptides, taken after COVID-19 vaccination. The CDR3 protein is CASHRGGSNTEAFF. Here the CDR3 DNA reads TGTGCCAGCCACCGCGGCGGGTCGAACACTGAAGCTTTCTTT.